The 27 T cell receptor beta chains in this list originate from one sample, sequenced in a study of PD-1 blockade in classical Hodgkin lymphoma. Libraries were prepared by immunoSEQ multiplex PCR; TCRdb keeps only in-frame clonotypes and omits some of them. The data contain about 19,000 clones, roughly 85% of them singletons. The time point here: cycle 4 day 1 (C4D1), after 6 weeks of nivolumab. With no exception, relapse followed autologous stem cell transplantation in all patients, and brentuximab vedotin exposure varied. Using magnetic negative selection, the CD4+ T cells were separated out of thawed PBMCs. This specimen was CD4+ T cells from blood, taken before the fourth cycle of nivolumab. All receptors come from a human donor with classical Hodgkin lymphoma.

The genes are TRBV19 and TRBJ2-5, with 8 positions matching TRBD1. The J segment lost 6 bases and the V segment lost 3 bases, leaving 6 bases of the junction unmatched. CDR3 length: 14 residues. Germline lookup yields CDR1 LNHDA and CDR2 SQIVND (reference sequence). The CDR3 here is CASSMTGAGKTQYF. The CDR3, as DNA: TGTGCCAGTAGTATGACAGGGGCTGGAAAGACCCAGTACTTC.

This chain connects TRBV9 to TRBJ1-1, with D unresolved. The CDR3 is made up of 15 amino acids. Trimming shortened V by 1 base and J by 3 bases, and 13 bases separated the two germline ends. CDR1 and CDR2 from the germline V gene are SGDLS and YYNGEE. This chain's CDR3 is CASSVNPGPDTEAFF. Here the CDR3 DNA reads TGTGCCAGCAGCGTAAACCCGGGCCCGGACACTGAAGCTTTCTTT.

This chain uses TRBV29-1 with TRBJ2-3, with D unresolved. V lost 4 bases, J lost 4 bases, and 9 bases lay in between. The V gene's germline CDR1 is SQVTM and CDR2 ANQGSEA. The CDR3 consists of 12 residues. CDR3 nucleotides: TGCAGCGTTGCCGTTGGGGCAGATACGCAGTATTTT. Protein product: CSVAVGADTQYF.

The rearrangement links TRBV9 to TRBJ2-1, with 10 bases identical to TRBD2. This CDR3 comprises 16 residues. The V and J ends lost 0 bases and 7 bases, in that order; junction bases with no gene match: 7. Germline values: CDR1 SGDLS, CDR2 YYNGEE. Here the CDR3 reads CASSVGASGSLNEQFF. In DNA form, the CDR3 reads TGTGCCAGCAGCGTAGGCGCTAGCGGGAGTTTGAATGAGCAGTTCTTC.

This clone showed up just a few times. V gene TRBV18 combines with J gene TRBJ2-3, with D perhaps TRBD1 (6 bases). Trimming took 3 bases from V and 0 from J, leaving 10 bases between them. The CDR3 sequence is 15 residues long. Germline lookup yields CDR1 KGHSH and CDR2 LQKENI. The CDR3 DNA reads as TGTGCCAGCTCACCGGGGGCGGTTAGCACAGATACGCAGTATTTT. It encodes CASSPGAVSTDTQYF.

The chain carries TRBV19 and TRBJ2-3; D unclear. V lost 3 bases and J lost 0, with 7 bases in between. The germline V gene encodes CDR1 LNHDA and CDR2 SQIVND (reference sequence). This CDR3 contains 14 residues. The CDR3 spells CASSIGLSTDTQYF. The CDR3 DNA reads as TGTGCCAGTAGTATTGGGCTTAGCACAGATACGCAGTATTTT. Variable domain in full (rest from reference TRBV19 and TRBJ2-3): DGGITQSPKYLFRKEGQNVTLSCEQNLNHDAMYWYRQDPGQGLRLIYYSQIVNDFQKGDIAEGYSVSREKKESFPLTVTSAQKNPTAFYLCASSIGLSTDTQYFGPGTRLTVL.

CDR3 in DNA: TGCGCCAGCAGCGGACAGGGTACAGATACGCAGTATTTT. As protein: CASSGQGTDTQYF. This chain uses TRBV5-1 with TRBJ2-3; TRBD1 matches at 8 bases. The V gene's germline CDR1 is SGHRS and CDR2 YFSETQ. Trimming took 4 bases from V and 3 from J; bases not matched to a gene: 1. The CDR3 totals 13 residues.

The chain links TRBV2 to TRBJ2-3; no firm D call. Germline V gene lookup returns CDR1 SNHLY and CDR2 FYNNEI. This CDR3 is built from 13 residues. Trimming took 8 bases from V and 2 from J, leaving 11 bases between them. As DNA, the CDR3 is TGTGCCAGCGACGAGGCAATCACAGATACGCAGTATTTT. As protein: CASDEAITDTQYF.

The rearrangement links TRBV29-1 to TRBJ1-4, with D perhaps TRBD1 (5 bases). CDR3 length: 12 residues. CDR1 and CDR2 (germline): SQVTM, ANQGSEA. V lost 7 bases to trimming and J lost 3 bases, with 9 bases between them. The CDR3 here is CSAGPANEKLFF. The CDR3 region has the DNA TGCAGCGCGGGGCCGGCTAATGAAAAACTGTTTTTT. The variable domain in full, completed from reference TRBV29-1 and TRBJ1-4, reads SAVISQKPSRDICQRGTSLTIQCQVDSQVTMMFWYRQQPGQSLTLIATANQGSEATYESGFVIDKFPISRPNLTFSTLTVSNMSPEDSSIYLCSAGPANEKLFFGSGTQLSVL.

The rearrangement joins TRBV4-1 to TRBJ1-6, with TRBD1 as a possible D gene (5 bases). V shed 5 bases and J shed 0 bases, with 8 bases lying between them. The CDR3 is made up of 15 amino acids. The germline V gene has CDR1 MGHRA and CDR2 YSYEKL. The CDR3 coding sequence is TGCGCCAGCAGCGACGGGGGCTCCTATAATTCACCCCTCCACTTT. It encodes CASSDGGSYNSPLHF.

The CDR3 DNA follows: TGTGCCAGCAGTGCAGTAGCGGGCGGCACCGGGGAGCTGTTTTTT. Its protein is CASSAVAGGTGELFF. The chain joins TRBV6-1 to TRBJ2-2; 7 nucleotides agree with TRBD2. The germline V gene has CDR1 MNHNS and CDR2 SASEGT. Trimming removed 4 bases from V and 4 bases from J; junction bases left unmatched: 6. The CDR3 is made up of 15 amino acids.

The gene calls are TRBV10-3 and TRBJ1-5, with D hard to call. Germline V CDR1 and CDR2: ENHRY, SYGVKD. Deletions cut 0 bases from V and 5 bases from J, with 5 bases between. The CDR3 length is 13 residues. As DNA, the CDR3 is TGTGCCATCAGTGAGTCAAGGGATCAGCCCCAGCATTTT. Translated: CAISESRDQPQHF.

This chain links TRBV19 with TRBJ1-5; D uncertain. The germline CDR1 and CDR2 sequences are LNHDA and SQIVND (reference sequence). The CDR3 contains 13 residues. V gave up 3 bases and J gave up 5 bases, with 8 bases separating them. The CDR3 nucleotides are TGTGCCAGTAGTATTTTGAGAGATCAGCCCCAGCATTTT. It codes for CASSILRDQPQHF.

This sequence joins TRBV7-8 and TRBJ2-7, with D uncertain. The germline V gene has CDR1 SGHVS and CDR2 FQNEAQ. The CDR3 covers 16 residues. The ends were cut back, 5 bases at V and 0 bases at J, with 17 bases in the middle. The CDR3 nucleotides are TGTGCCAGCAGCACCCAAAGACACTTTAGCTCCTACGAGCAGTACTTC. The encoded protein is CASSTQRHFSSYEQYF.

This clone has only one observation. The genes are TRBV10-2 and TRBJ2-7, with D unresolved. This CDR3 contains 13 residues. Germline V gene data show CDR1 as WSHSY and CDR2 as SAAADI. With 9 bases removed from V and 6 bases from J, the gap between germline ends came to 18 bases. CDR3 DNA: TGCGCCAGTGCCGGGTCCGGGCGTACCGAGCAGTACTTC. This encodes CASAGSGRTEQYF.

The gene calls are TRBV2 and TRBJ1-1; D gene uncertain. This CDR3 comprises 14 residues. With 7 bases removed from V and 5 bases from J, the gap between germline ends came to 17 bases. The germline V gene has CDR1 SNHLY and CDR2 FYNNEI. The CDR3 sequence: CASTLRPMGTEAFF. The CDR3 region has the DNA TGTGCCAGCACCCTTAGGCCCATGGGAACTGAAGCTTTCTTT.

J is TRBJ2-2 and V is TRBV7-6; 7 nucleotides align to TRBD2. From germline, CDR1 is SGHVS and CDR2 FNYEAQ. The CDR3 has 15 amino acids. The junction had 2 bases not matched to a gene; V was cut back by 4 bases and J by 0 bases. The CDR3 loop reads CASSSAGPNTGELFF. The CDR3 nucleotides read TGTGCCAGCAGCTCAGCGGGACCGAACACCGGGGAGCTGTTTTTT.

The chain has TRBV2 and TRBJ2-7; D is unresolved. Germline-derived CDR1 and CDR2 are SNHLY and FYNNEI. This CDR3 has 12 residues. V lost 3 bases, J lost 5 bases, and 8 bases lay in between. The CDR3 sequence: CASSDRVNEQYF. In DNA form, the CDR3 reads TGTGCCAGCAGTGATCGGGTAAACGAGCAGTACTTC. The full variable domain, its missing parts supplied by reference TRBV2 and TRBJ2-7, is EPEVTQTPSHQVTQMGQEVILRCVPISNHLYFYWYRQILGQKVEFLVSFYNNEISEKSEIFDDQFSVERPDGSNFTLKIRSTKLEDSAMYFCASSDRVNEQYFGPGTRLTVT.

The chain carries TRBV19 and TRBJ2-1; 8 positions match TRBD1. With V trimmed by 8 bases and J by 6 bases, 15 bases remained unmatched. CDR1 is LNHDA, CDR2 SQIVND, per germline (reference sequence). This CDR3 has 16 amino acids. CDR3 nucleotides: TGTGCCAGTGGATTAACAGTAGGGACAGGAGTCAATGAGCAGTTCTTC. It yields the protein CASGLTVGTGVNEQFF.

The gene calls are TRBV25-1 and TRBJ1-3, with D perhaps TRBD1 (6 bases). The germline V gene encodes CDR1 MGHDK and CDR2 SYGVNS. The CDR3 loop spans 15 amino acids. The V end was cut by 0 bases, the J end by 4 bases, with 10 bases between. The DNA of the CDR3 is TGTGCCAGCAGTGAATACGGGACACCAGGAAACACCATATATTTT. Residues: CASSEYGTPGNTIYF.

This chain links TRBV15 with TRBJ2-1; 8 bases map to TRBD2. CDR3 length equals 15 residues. Germline-derived CDR1 and CDR2 are LNHNV and YYDKDF (reference sequence). The junction had 3 bases not matched to a gene; V was cut back by 1 base and J by 4 bases. Written as DNA, the CDR3 is TGTGCCACCAGCAGAGCCGGGAGGGTTTACAATGAGCAGTTCTTC. Translation: CATSRAGRVYNEQFF.

The genes are TRBV10-3 and TRBJ2-2; TRBD2 matches 8 bases. This CDR3 has 15 amino acids. The V gene's germline CDR1 is ENHRY and CDR2 SYGVKD. V lost 3 bases, J lost 2 bases, and 2 bases stayed unmatched. CDR3 protein: CAISDRTSNTGELFF. CDR3 nucleotide sequence: TGTGCCATCAGTGACAGGACTAGCAACACCGGGGAGCTGTTTTTT.

The genes are TRBV5-4 and TRBJ2-7, with 9 nucleotides matching TRBD2. CDR3 size: 16 residues. Germline V gene lookup returns CDR1 SGHNT and CDR2 YYREEE (reference sequence). J gave up 7 bases and V 3 bases, and 14 bases lay outside the gene matches. CDR3 coding DNA: TGTGCCAGCAGCTCGAAGACTAGCGGCACACTCAGGGAGCAGTACTTC. Translation gives CASSSKTSGTLREQYF.

This chain links TRBV18 with TRBJ1-4, with a possible D match to TRBD1 (5 bases). Trimming took off 3 bases at V and 5 bases at J, with 13 bases between the two ends. The length of the CDR3 is 15 residues. The germline V gene encodes CDR1 KGHSH and CDR2 LQKENI. CDR3 protein: CASSPTTEINEKLFF. In DNA form, the CDR3 reads TGTGCCAGCTCACCTACGACAGAGATAAATGAAAAACTGTTTTTT.

This clone showed up just once. This chain uses TRBV5-1 with TRBJ2-2, with D possibly being TRBD1 (5 bases). V lost 5 bases and J 7 bases, leaving 12 bases between the germline ends. This CDR3 has 13 residues. From germline, CDR1 is SGHRS and CDR2 YFSETQ. CDR3 in amino acids: CASRMQGFGELFF. DNA for the CDR3: TGCGCCAGCAGGATGCAGGGCTTCGGGGAGCTGTTTTTT. Combining the CDR3 with reference TRBV5-1 and TRBJ2-2 gives the whole variable domain KAGVTQTPRYLIKTRGQQVTLSCSPISGHRSVSWYQQTPGQGLQFLFEYFSETQRNKGNFPGRFSGRQFSNSRSEMNVSTLELGDSALYLCASRMQGFGELFFGEGSRLTVL.

The V gene is TRBV19, the J gene TRBJ2-4; TRBD2 might be the D (5 bases). The length of the CDR3 is 17 residues. V lost 6 bases and J lost 7, with 25 bases in between. Germline V gene sequence: CDR1 LNHDA, CDR2 SQIVND (reference sequence). The CDR3 is CASSPRLGGGGLNIQYF. CDR3 bases: TGTGCCAGTAGCCCCAGACTCGGAGGAGGTGGACTGAACATTCAGTACTTC.

The chain uses TRBV7-9 and TRBJ1-4, with 7 positions matching TRBD1. The germline CDR1 and CDR2 sequences are SEHNR and FQNEAQ (reference sequence). Trimming cost V 1 base and J 5 bases; bases outside gene matches: 7. The CDR3 runs to 16 residues. Here the CDR3 reads CASSLDGTALNEKLFF. For the CDR3, the DNA is TGTGCCAGCAGCTTAGACGGGACAGCATTGAATGAAAAACTGTTTTTT.